The 30 T cell receptor beta chains below were found in one sample sequenced in a study of beta chain features in type 1 diabetes. Expressed TCRB transcripts got sequenced, as all isolated RNA was reverse transcribed. TCRdb keeps only in-frame clones here, not all; method: immunoSEQ multiplex PCR. The sample yields 200,000 to 300,000 clones, roughly 11% seen once. Their antigen targets remain unknown. General observations from the study: Across all four CD4+ subsets, people with type 1 diabetes showed modestly shorter TCRB CDR3s.

Sequencing was performed on naive CD4+ T cells from blood. The receptors were sampled from a man aged 25-40 years with type 1 diabetes.

The chain has TRBV7-9 and TRBJ2-5; D is perhaps TRBD1 (6 bases). The V end lost 6 bases, the J end lost 5 bases, and 13 bases lay between the germline ends. Germline CDR1 is SEHNR and CDR2 is FQNEAQ (reference sequence). The CDR3 covers 13 residues. This CDR3 reads CASSRQGLETQYF. CDR3 nucleotide sequence: TGTGCCAGCAGTCGGCAGGGGCTGGAGACCCAGTACTTC.

CDR3 protein: CASSTGTGYGYTF. DNA of the CDR3: TGTGCCAGCAGCACCGGGACAGGTTATGGCTACACCTTC. This chain connects TRBV11-1 to TRBJ1-2; TRBD1 aligns across 8 bases. CDR3 length: 13 amino acids. CDR1 and CDR2 from the germline V gene are SGHAT and FQDESV (reference sequence). V was pared by 5 bases and J by 5 bases, with 4 bases of the junction left unmatched.

This clone has only a few counts. This chain connects TRBV4-2 to TRBJ2-4, with 11 bases lining up with TRBD2. The junction had 4 bases not matched to a gene; V was cut back by 4 bases and J by 5 bases. Germline V lookup: CDR1 LGHNA, CDR2 YNFKEQ. CDR3 length: 15 residues. This CDR3 reads CASSPGTSGENIQYF. The DNA of the CDR3 is TGTGCCAGCAGCCCAGGGACTAGCGGCGAAAACATTCAGTACTTC.

This clone was counted a few times. The chain couples TRBV7-3 to TRBJ1-2; 7 bases map to TRBD1. The ends lost 5 bases at V and 7 bases at J; junction bases unmatched: 7. The CDR3 is 13 residues long. Germline V gene data show CDR1 as SGHTA and CDR2 as FQGTGA. The CDR3 here is CASSTGAGGGYTF. DNA for the CDR3: TGTGCCAGCAGCACCGGGGCAGGGGGTGGCTACACCTTC.

V and J are TRBV30 and TRBJ1-4; 7 positions match TRBD1. Trimming cost V 1 base and J 8 bases; bases outside gene matches: 19. Germline V lookup: CDR1 GTSNPN, CDR2 SVGIG (reference sequence). There are 18 residues in the CDR3. This CDR3 reads CAWSGGLHTGEGDEKLFF. As DNA, the CDR3 is TGTGCCTGGAGTGGAGGGCTCCACACAGGGGAAGGGGACGAAAAACTGTTTTTT. Full variable domain (rest looked up from reference TRBV30 and TRBJ1-4): SQTIHQWPATLVQPVGSPLSLECTVEGTSNPNLYWYRQAAGRGLQLLFYSVGIGQISSEVPQNLSASRPQDRQFILSSKKLLLSDSGFYLCAWSGGLHTGEGDEKLFFGSGTQLSVL.

The chain employs TRBV11-2 and TRBJ2-1; TRBD1 might be the D (5 bases). The CDR3 consists of 15 residues. Germline V gives CDR1 SGHAT, CDR2 FQNNGV. Trimming shortened V by 6 bases and J by 2 bases, and 14 bases separated the two germline ends. The CDR3 nucleotides are TGTGCCAGCAGGACGGTTGGGGCCGCCTACAATGAGCAGTTCTTC. Its protein is CASRTVGAAYNEQFF.

The table lists this clone with a count of one. V usage is TRBV5-4 and J usage is TRBJ1-1, with D unresolved. This CDR3 region has 15 residues. Per the germline V gene, CDR1 is SGHNT and CDR2 is YYREEE (reference sequence). Deletions cut 4 bases from V and 3 bases from J, with 16 bases between. CDR3 loop: CASSPRAVLDTEAFF. CDR3 sequence (DNA): TGTGCCAGCAGCCCTCGAGCGGTGTTAGACACTGAAGCTTTCTTT.

The sample holds a few counts of this clone. This chain links TRBV7-9 with TRBJ2-1, with TRBD2 matching 11 bases. Germline V CDR1 and CDR2: SEHNR, FQNEAQ (reference sequence). The ends lost 5 bases at V and 3 bases at J; junction bases unmatched: 9. The CDR3 has 17 residues. The CDR3 is CASSAKTGTSGYNEQFF. DNA of the CDR3: TGTGCCAGCAGCGCTAAAACCGGGACTAGCGGCTACAATGAGCAGTTCTTC.

The chain combines TRBV14 with TRBJ1-6; 7 bases match TRBD1. This CDR3 region has 16 residues. CDR1 and CDR2 (germline): SGHDN, FVKESK. V lost 0 bases to trimming and J lost 7 bases; unmatched junction nucleotides: 6. Here the CDR3 DNA reads TGTGCCAGCAGCCAAGACGGGACAGCCCGAAATTCACCCCTCCACTTT. Translated, it gives CASSQDGTARNSPLHF. Using reference TRBV14 and TRBJ1-6 for the parts outside the CDR3, the full variable domain is EAGVTQFPSHSVIEKGQTVTLRCDPISGHDNLYWYRRVMGKEIKFLLHFVKESKQDESGMPNNRFLAERTGGTYSTLKVQPAELEDSGVYFCASSQDGTARNSPLHFGNGTRLTVT.

This clone occurred a few times. V usage is TRBV4-3 and J usage is TRBJ2-1, with a possible D match to TRBD2 (6 bases). V lost 6 bases and J 7 bases, leaving 19 bases between the germline ends. This CDR3 is built from 15 residues. Germline V lookup: CDR1 LGHNA, CDR2 YSLEER. The CDR3 nucleotides read TGCGCCAGCAGTGGACTCGGGCTAGCGCGAAATGAGCAGTTCTTC. This gives the protein CASSGLGLARNEQFF.

V and J are TRBV29-1 and TRBJ2-7; tentatively, D is TRBD1 (6 bases). V was pared by 4 bases and J by 1 base, with 11 bases between. The CDR3 extends over 13 amino acids. In germline, CDR1 is SQVTM, CDR2 ANQGSEA. The CDR3 sequence: CSVALTGSYEQYF. The CDR3 DNA is TGCAGCGTTGCCTTAACAGGGTCCTACGAGCAGTACTTC.

This clone turned up a few times. This rearrangement joins TRBV25-1 to TRBJ1-2; no clear D gene. Trimming left V 8 bases short and J 2 bases short, with 6 bases between. There are 11 residues in the CDR3. CDR1 and CDR2 (germline): MGHDK, SYGVNS. The DNA for the CDR3 is TGTGCCAGCTCGACAAACTATGGCTACACCTTC. This encodes CASSTNYGYTF.

The CDR3 nucleotides read TGCGCCAGCAGCAATACTAGGGAGTTAAACTACGAGCAGTACTTC. Translated: CASSNTRELNYEQYF. The V and J genes are TRBV5-1 and TRBJ2-7; weak D call: TRBD2 (5 bases). Germline CDR1 is SGHRS and CDR2 is YFSETQ. The V and J ends lost 4 bases and 3 bases respectively, with 17 bases between them. The CDR3 totals 15 residues.

The rearrangement links TRBV28 to TRBJ1-1, with TRBD1 matching over 7 bases. This CDR3 region has 13 residues. Trimming cost V 6 bases and J 5 bases; bases outside gene matches: 6. Germline loops: CDR1 MDHEN, CDR2 SYDVKM. The CDR3 loop is CASSATGDTEAFF. The CDR3 coding sequence is TGTGCCAGCAGCGCCACAGGGGATACTGAAGCTTTCTTT.

The chain has TRBV5-6 and TRBJ2-1; D remains ambiguous. The germline CDR1 and CDR2 sequences are SGHDT and YYEEEE. The CDR3 spans 13 residues. V gave up 2 bases and J gave up 0 bases, with 3 bases separating them. CDR3 coding DNA: TGTGCCAGCAGCTTTAACTCCTACAATGAGCAGTTCTTC. Residues: CASSFNSYNEQFF.

The J gene is TRBJ2-6, the V gene TRBV9, with D tentatively TRBD2 (5 bases). CDR3 size: 15 residues. V lost 3 bases and J lost 3, with 10 bases in between. The germline gives CDR1 SGDLS, CDR2 YYNGEE. Here the CDR3 reads CASSDEAGGANVLTF. CDR3 in DNA: TGTGCCAGCAGCGATGAGGCGGGTGGGGCCAACGTCCTGACTTTC.

The chain carries TRBV4-1 and TRBJ2-7; the D gene is possibly TRBD2 (6 bases). There are 12 residues in the CDR3. CDR1 and CDR2 from the germline V gene are MGHRA and YSYEKL. Trimming took 2 bases from V and 6 from J, leaving 8 bases between them. The CDR3 loop reads CASSQLGGEQYF. CDR3 sequence (DNA): TGCGCCAGCAGCCAACTCGGGGGCGAGCAGTACTTC.

This chain links TRBV10-3 with TRBJ2-2; 9 nucleotides match TRBD1. The CDR3 is made up of 14 amino acids. V lost 6 bases, J lost 5 bases, and 4 bases stayed unmatched. CDR1 ENHRY and CDR2 SYGVKD come from the germline V gene. The CDR3 sequence is CAIRRDRETGELFF. As DNA, the CDR3 is TGTGCCATCAGGAGGGACAGGGAAACCGGGGAGCTGTTTTTT.

The rearrangement joins TRBV19 to TRBJ2-1; D is unclear. This CDR3 region has 15 residues. Germline values: CDR1 LNHDA, CDR2 SQIVND (reference sequence). Trimming pared 5 bases from V and 1 base from J, leaving 12 bases between. The CDR3 bases are TGTGCCAGTAGTGAAACGACGGGTTCCTACAATGAGCAGTTCTTC. This sequence encodes CASSETTGSYNEQFF.

This clone was seen a handful of times. The genes are TRBV7-2 and TRBJ2-5; 12 nucleotides match TRBD1. This CDR3 is 15 amino acids long. V trimming: 4 bases; J trimming: 12 bases; junction bases outside the gene matches: 12. Germline CDR1 is SGHTA and CDR2 is FQGNSA. CDR3 protein: CASSYEGQGAALEYF. The CDR3 DNA reads as TGTGCCAGCAGCTATGAGGGACAGGGGGCGGCGTTGGAGTACTTC.

This clone was counted only a few times. The V and J genes are TRBV4-1 and TRBJ2-1, with D possibly being TRBD1 (6 bases). The CDR3 sequence is 14 residues long. The germline V gene has CDR1 MGHRA and CDR2 YSYEKL. Trimming removed 5 bases at V and 5 bases at J, with 13 bases between. The CDR3 DNA reads TGCGCCAGCAGCTTGGGACAACGCCACAATGAGCAGTTCTTC. It encodes CASSLGQRHNEQFF.

The CDR3 loop reads CASSVRLLDTQYF. The DNA of the CDR3 is TGTGCCAGCAGCGTTAGACTACTAGATACGCAGTATTTT. The rearrangement uses TRBV7-9 and TRBJ2-3; D perhaps matches TRBD2 (5 bases). CDR3 size: 13 residues. Trimming stripped 5 bases from V and 5 bases from J, with 11 bases between. CDR1 and CDR2 from the germline V gene are SEHNR and FQNEAQ (reference sequence).

The J gene is TRBJ1-2, the V gene TRBV5-4, with TRBD1 matching over 8 bases. V was clipped by 4 bases and J by 6 bases; unmatched bases: 11. In germline, CDR1 is SGHNT, CDR2 YYREEE (reference sequence). This CDR3 has 15 amino acids. This chain's CDR3 is CASSTRTGLVDGYTF. In DNA form, the CDR3 reads TGTGCCAGCAGCACGCGGACAGGGTTGGTGGATGGCTACACCTTC.

This clone was observed a few times. The V gene is TRBV11-2, the J gene TRBJ2-7, with 9 bases aligning to TRBD2. The germline V gene encodes CDR1 SGHAT and CDR2 FQNNGV. J lost 4 bases, V lost 1 base, and 5 bases had no gene match. This CDR3 contains 15 residues. The CDR3 loop reads CASSLGPSGNYEQYF. The DNA for the CDR3 is TGTGCCAGCAGCTTAGGTCCTAGCGGGAATTACGAGCAGTACTTC.

This clone was detected a few times. The V and J genes are TRBV30 and TRBJ1-2, with D possibly being TRBD1 (6 bases). The ends were cut back, 7 bases at V and 4 bases at J, with 16 bases in the middle. Germline lookup yields CDR1 GTSNPN and CDR2 SVGIG (reference sequence). The CDR3 totals 13 residues. The CDR3 loop is CASTTGTFYGYTF. CDR3 sequence (DNA): TGTGCCTCGACTACCGGGACATTCTATGGCTACACCTTC.

This clone appeared a few times. The chain joins TRBV7-3 to TRBJ2-7; 8 nucleotides line up with TRBD1. The CDR3 runs 18 residues. Germline V gene data show CDR1 as SGHTA and CDR2 as FQGTGA. V lost 3 bases to trimming and J lost 3 bases; unmatched junction nucleotides: 16. CDR3 nucleotide sequence: TGTGCCAGCAGCTTCTCAAGCTTAAGGACAGGGATATTCTACGAGCAGTACTTC. Its translation is CASSFSSLRTGIFYEQYF.

The chain joins TRBV30 to TRBJ1-3; the D gene is possibly TRBD1 (5 bases). Germline V CDR1 and CDR2: GTSNPN, SVGIG (reference sequence). CDR3 size: 14 residues. Between the trimmed V and J ends, which lost 0 bases and 2 bases, there was a span of 8 bases. The CDR3 sequence is CAWSVTQAGNTIYF. CDR3 DNA sequence: TGTGCCTGGAGTGTAACACAGGCTGGAAACACCATATATTTT.

The chain has TRBV30 and TRBJ1-1, with TRBD1 as a possible D gene (5 bases). The CDR3 is 13 amino acids. CDR1 and CDR2 (germline): GTSNPN, SVGIG (reference sequence). The V end lost 3 bases, the J end lost 0 bases, and 8 bases lay between the germline ends. CDR3: CAWRRQMNTEAFF. In DNA, the CDR3 is TGTGCCTGGAGACGACAGATGAACACTGAAGCTTTCTTT.

This clone was recorded a few times. This chain links TRBV5-1 with TRBJ2-3; 9 nucleotides agree with TRBD1. V shed 4 bases and J 4 bases; nucleotides not matched to a gene: 7. CDR1 is SGHRS, CDR2 YFSETQ, per germline. This CDR3 is built from 15 residues. CDR3 in amino acids: CASSRGQGGPDTQYF. DNA of the CDR3: TGCGCCAGCAGCCGGGGACAGGGCGGCCCAGATACGCAGTATTTT.

The chain carries TRBV11-2 and TRBJ2-4, with 7 bases identical to TRBD2. The V and J ends lost 4 bases and 0 bases, in that order; junction bases with no gene match: 6. Germline CDR1 and CDR2: SGHAT and FQNNGV. The CDR3 has 16 residues. CDR3 amino acids: CASSYSGSLAKNIQYF. The CDR3 region has the DNA TGTGCCAGCAGCTATAGCGGGTCGTTAGCCAAAAACATTCAGTACTTC.